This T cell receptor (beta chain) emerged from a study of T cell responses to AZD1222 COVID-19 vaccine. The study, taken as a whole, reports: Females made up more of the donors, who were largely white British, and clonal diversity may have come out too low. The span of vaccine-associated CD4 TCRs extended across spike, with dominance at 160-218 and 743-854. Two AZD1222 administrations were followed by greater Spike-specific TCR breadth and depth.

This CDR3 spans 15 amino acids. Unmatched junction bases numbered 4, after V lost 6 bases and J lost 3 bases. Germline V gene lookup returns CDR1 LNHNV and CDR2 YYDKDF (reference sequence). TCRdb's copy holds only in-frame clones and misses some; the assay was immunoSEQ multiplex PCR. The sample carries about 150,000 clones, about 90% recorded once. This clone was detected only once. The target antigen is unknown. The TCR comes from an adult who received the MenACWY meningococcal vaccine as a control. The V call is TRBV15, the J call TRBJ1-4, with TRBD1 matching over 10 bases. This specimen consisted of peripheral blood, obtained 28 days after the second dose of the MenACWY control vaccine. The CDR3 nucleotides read TGTGCCACCAGACAGGACAGGGGGGCTAATGAAAAACTGTTTTTT. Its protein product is CATRQDRGANEKLFF.